This passage covers 24 T cell receptor beta chains from one sample sequenced in a study of blood T cell repertoires in COVID-19. The repertoire was sequenced with immunoSEQ multiplex PCR; TCRdb's copy has only in-frame clones and lacks some. This sample carries 160,000 or so clones, approximately 90% of them seen once, and the ten largest clones take 5% to 8.5%. Specimen: PBMCs or T cells enriched from blood (not recorded which). These receptors all come from a woman between 50 and 59 years old who had recovered from COVID-19.

This rearrangement joins TRBV9 to TRBJ2-1; the D is unclear. Per germline, CDR1 SGDLS and CDR2 YYNGEE. This CDR3 comprises 12 residues. The V and J ends lost 4 bases and 3 bases respectively, with 5 bases between them. CDR3 nucleotides: TGTGCCAGCAGCTTTTACTACAATGAGCAGTTCTTC. Amino acid sequence: CASSFYYNEQFF.

The chain employs TRBV6-5 and TRBJ2-3; D may be TRBD2 (5 bases). The length of the CDR3 is 14 residues. V was cut by 4 bases and J by 6 bases, with 14 bases left in between. CDR1 MNHEY and CDR2 SVGAGI come from the germline V gene. The CDR3 bases are TGTGCCAGCAGTTTAAGGACTCCCCCCGATACGCAGTATTTT. Translation gives CASSLRTPPDTQYF.

The chain has TRBV6-2 or TRBV6-3 and TRBJ1-2; 8 bases agree with TRBD1. V lost 5 bases, J lost 2 bases, and 10 bases stayed unmatched. The CDR3 sequence is 16 residues long. The germline V gene encodes CDR1 MNHEY and CDR2 SVGEGT. CDR3 sequence reads: CASSDAGTGPNYGYTF. CDR3 bases: TGTGCCAGCAGTGACGCCGGGACAGGCCCAAACTATGGCTACACCTTC.

The chain is built from TRBV7-9 and TRBJ1-5, with 10 bases matching TRBD1. Looked up from germline, CDR1 is SEHNR and CDR2 is FQNEAQ (reference sequence). The CDR3 extends over 15 amino acids. The junction had 5 bases not matched to a gene; V was cut back by 2 bases and J by 7 bases. CDR3 loop: CASSLPGTGEQPQHF. In nucleotides, the CDR3 is TGTGCCAGCAGCTTACCCGGGACAGGGGAACAGCCCCAGCATTTT.

The chain joins TRBV28 to TRBJ1-1; TRBD1 matches 8 bases. The V and J ends lost 5 bases and 7 bases, in that order; junction bases with no gene match: 12. CDR1 MDHEN and CDR2 SYDVKM come from the germline V gene. CDR3 length: 15 residues. As DNA, the CDR3 is TGTGCCAGCAGTGCCCTTACAGGGGGACGAAATGAAGCTTTCTTT. Translating gives CASSALTGGRNEAFF.

This clone was found once. This chain joins TRBV6-5 and TRBJ1-5; 8 bases match TRBD1. Germline loops: CDR1 MNHEY, CDR2 SVGAGI. The CDR3 loop spans 15 amino acids. The V gene end was trimmed by 0 bases and the J gene end by 2 bases; junction bases not matched to a gene: 0. The CDR3 sequence is CASSYSTGGNQPQHF. The CDR3 DNA reads as TGTGCCAGCAGTTACTCGACAGGGGGCAATCAGCCCCAGCATTTT.

The chain uses TRBV7-6 and TRBJ1-5; D is ambiguous. Trimming left V 2 bases short and J 4 bases short, with 12 bases between. Germline V gene sequence: CDR1 SGHVS, CDR2 FNYEAQ. This CDR3 is 15 amino acids long. The CDR3 loop reads CASSLMRGRNQPQHF. DNA of the CDR3: TGTGCCAGCAGCTTAATGCGGGGAAGAAATCAGCCCCAGCATTTT.

This chain uses TRBV11-2 with TRBJ1-1; D unresolved. This CDR3 is 14 amino acids long. V gave up 5 bases and J gave up 2 bases, with 12 bases separating them. CDR1 is SGHAT and CDR2 is FQNNGV in the germline V gene. CDR3 protein: CASSPTNINTEAFF. CDR3 coding DNA: TGTGCCAGCAGCCCCACGAACATTAACACTGAAGCTTTCTTT.

The rearrangement joins TRBV12-2 to TRBJ1-1; TRBD1, the table's D call, lacks a check against the DNA. TRBV12-2 is an annotated pseudogene. The CDR3 extends over 16 amino acids. The CDR3 is CASRLCAGQVNTEAFF. The CDR3 nucleotides are TGTGCAAGTCGCTTGTGTGCCGGACAGGTTAACACTGAAGCTTTCTTT.

The gene calls are TRBV7-2 and TRBJ2-3, with 7 bases that match TRBD2. The CDR3 length is 15 residues. Looked up from germline, CDR1 is SGHTA and CDR2 is FQGNSA. After removal of 5 bases from V and 4 bases from J, the junction contained 9 bases not matched to a gene. The CDR3 sequence: CASSPSPSGADTQYF. CDR3 nucleotide sequence: TGTGCCAGCAGCCCCTCTCCGAGCGGGGCAGATACGCAGTATTTT.

This clone has only one observation. The rearrangement joins TRBV5-4 to TRBJ2-7; 8 bases align to TRBD1. The CDR3 consists of 17 residues. From germline, CDR1 is SGHNT and CDR2 YYREEE (reference sequence). V shed 0 bases, J shed 3 bases, and the junction held 11 bases outside the gene matches. Here the CDR3 reads CASSLGQGSTNGYEQYF. The CDR3 DNA sequence: TGTGCCAGCAGCTTGGGACAGGGGTCCACCAATGGCTACGAGCAGTACTTC.

The gene calls are TRBV7-8 and TRBJ1-1, with a possible D match to TRBD1 (5 bases). Germline V lookup: CDR1 SGHVS, CDR2 FQNEAQ. CDR3 length equals 15 residues. Trimming stripped 5 bases from V and 4 bases from J, with 17 bases between. Here the CDR3 reads CASSLLGGLGTEAFF. As DNA, the CDR3 is TGTGCCAGCAGCCTACTCGGGGGTTTGGGCACTGAAGCTTTCTTT.

This clone has more than one count but fewer than ten. The chain joins TRBV5-6 to TRBJ1-1; TRBD1 matches 8 bases. Trimming at V came to 1 base and at J to 6 bases, leaving 8 bases not matched to a gene. Germline assignment: CDR1 SGHDT and CDR2 YYEEEE. The CDR3 is 15 residues long. The CDR3 bases are TGTGCCAGCAGCTTGACGACAGGGGTTGGGCCTGAAGCTTTCTTT. It encodes CASSLTTGVGPEAFF.

The chain is built from TRBV2 and TRBJ2-7; 7 bases map to TRBD1. The CDR3 is made up of 14 amino acids. Per germline, CDR1 SNHLY and CDR2 FYNNEI. Losses at the gene ends were 7 bases for V and 0 bases for J; bases not matched to a gene: 6. For the CDR3, the DNA is TGTGCCAGCAAAATCGGGACAGTCTCCTACGAGCAGTACTTC. This codes for CASKIGTVSYEQYF.

The chain combines TRBV11-1 with TRBJ2-5; possibly TRBD1 for D (6 bases). CDR3 length: 13 residues. Germline CDR1 is SGHAT and CDR2 is FQDESV (reference sequence). V lost 1 base, J lost 7 bases, and 10 bases lay in between. CDR3: CASSLDRVGTQYF. The DNA of the CDR3 is TGTGCCAGCAGCTTAGACAGGGTTGGGACCCAGTACTTC. Supplemented by reference TRBV11-1 and TRBJ2-5, the full variable domain reads EAEVAQSPRYKITEKSQAVAFWCDPISGHATLYWYRQILGQGPELLVQFQDESVVDDSQLPKDRFSAERLKGVDSTLKIQPAELGDSAMYLCASSLDRVGTQYFGPGTRLLVL.

The chain links TRBV5-8 to TRBJ1-1, with D tentatively TRBD1 (5 bases). Germline CDR1 SGHTS, CDR2 YDEGEE. V was clipped by 1 base and J by 3 bases, with 13 bases between them. This CDR3 is built from 15 residues. This CDR3 is CASSLKGRVDTEAFF. In DNA, the CDR3 is TGTGCCAGCAGCTTGAAGGGGAGGGTTGACACTGAAGCTTTCTTT.

V is TRBV6-9 and J is TRBJ2-7, with D perhaps TRBD1 (6 bases). This CDR3 spans 15 amino acids. Between the trimmed V and J ends, which lost 3 bases and 2 bases, there was a span of 14 bases. Germline V gene data show CDR1 as MNHGY and CDR2 as SVAAGI. The CDR3 nucleotides read TGTGCCAGCAGTTACGCAGGGGTACTCCCCTACGAGCAGTACTTC. Translating gives CASSYAGVLPYEQYF.

The V gene is TRBV6-6, the J gene TRBJ2-5; no firm D call. There are 15 residues in the CDR3. The germline V gene has CDR1 MNHNY and CDR2 SVGAGI (reference sequence). Trimming pared 8 bases from V and 4 bases from J, leaving 20 bases between. The CDR3 DNA sequence: TGTGCCAGCCGATCTCCGCAGGTGGCACGAGAGACCCAGTACTTC. Its translation is CASRSPQVARETQYF.

The chain is built from TRBV7-2 and TRBJ2-6, with D perhaps matching TRBD2 (6 bases). This CDR3 contains 19 residues. Between the trimmed V and J ends, which lost 1 base and 1 base, there was a span of 17 bases. Per the germline V gene, CDR1 is SGHTA and CDR2 is FQGNSA. CDR3 protein: CASSLGLVGAGSGANVLTF. The CDR3 DNA follows: TGTGCCAGCAGCTTAGGTCTAGTAGGCGCGGGGTCTGGGGCCAACGTCCTGACTTTC.

This chain links TRBV11-2 with TRBJ2-7, with a tentative D call TRBD2 (5 bases). The germline V and J ends were trimmed by 0 bases and 2 bases, with 11 bases remaining between them. Germline CDR1 is SGHAT and CDR2 is FQNNGV. The CDR3 loop spans 15 amino acids. The CDR3, as DNA: TGTGCCAGCAGCTTAGAGCGGAGGACCCCCTACGAGCAGTACTTC. It specifies CASSLERRTPYEQYF.

The V call is TRBV9, the J call TRBJ2-3; TRBD2 agrees at 7 bases. This CDR3 has 17 residues. The junction had 8 bases not matched to a gene; V was cut back by 0 bases and J by 1 base. Germline CDR1 reads SGDLS; CDR2 reads YYNGEE. CDR3 DNA: TGTGCCAGCAGCGTAGCGGCTATGAGCGGGGGCACAGATACGCAGTATTTT. It translates to CASSVAAMSGGTDTQYF. Full variable domain (rest looked up from reference TRBV9 and TRBJ2-3): DSGVTQTPKHLITATGQRVTLRCSPRSGDLSVYWYQQSLDQGLQFLIQYYNGEERAKGNILERFSAQQFPDLHSELNLSSLELGDSALYFCASSVAAMSGGTDTQYFGPGTRLTVL.

The chain employs TRBV14 and TRBJ1-1; the match to TRBD1 covers 9 bases. This CDR3 comprises 15 residues. Germline V gives CDR1 SGHDN, CDR2 FVKESK. Unmatched junction bases numbered 6, after V lost 4 bases and J lost 3 bases. The CDR3 DNA sequence: TGTGCCAGCAGCCTACTTACAGGGGGCTACACTGAAGCTTTCTTT. This sequence encodes CASSLLTGGYTEAFF. Full variable domain (outside the CDR3, taken from reference TRBV14 and TRBJ1-1): EAGVTQFPSHSVIEKGQTVTLRCDPISGHDNLYWYRRVMGKEIKFLLHFVKESKQDESGMPNNRFLAERTGGTYSTLKVQPAELEDSGVYFCASSLLTGGYTEAFFGQGTRLTVV.

The chain is built from TRBV18 and TRBJ2-7; TRBD1 aligns across 9 bases. With V trimmed by 3 bases and J by 6 bases, 9 bases remained unmatched. CDR1 and CDR2 from the germline V gene are KGHSH and LQKENI. This CDR3 comprises 15 residues. CDR3 coding DNA: TGTGCCAGCTCACCGGGACAGGGAAAATGGGGCGAGCAGTACTTC. It yields the protein CASSPGQGKWGEQYF.

The chain recombines TRBV7-3 with TRBJ1-2; 8 nucleotides agree with TRBD1. The CDR3 covers 17 residues. Germline V gene lookup returns CDR1 SGHTA and CDR2 FQGTGA. After removal of 2 bases from V and 0 bases from J, the junction contained 8 bases not matched to a gene. The DNA for the CDR3 is TGTGCCAGCAGCTTACACCCCGGGACAGGCGCTAACTATGGCTACACCTTC. Its translation: CASSLHPGTGANYGYTF.